One sample yielded the 25 T cell receptor beta chains listed below, sequenced in a study of T cells in women clearing cervical HPV infection. Here immunoSEQ multiplex PCR was the method, and the copy in TCRdb shows in-frame clones only, minus some. This listing includes under 45,000 clones. The sample consisted of blood buffy coat. All receptors derive from a woman aged 18 to 69 with a cervical HPV16 infection that either progressed to CIN3+ or cleared (not recorded which).

About this clone: The DNA ends 3 residues before the CDR3 does, and the rest of the CDR3 is filled in from the germline J gene. This chain links TRBV6-2 or TRBV6-3 with TRBJ2-7; weak D call: TRBD1 (5 bases). Germline V gene sequence: CDR1 MNHEY, CDR2 SVGEGT. V lost 8 bases and J 6 bases, leaving 11 bases between the germline ends. This CDR3 has 11 amino acids. CDR3 DNA (partial): TGTGCCAGCGGGGCCGGGCGCGAG. This codes for CASGAGRE. The CDR3, in full, reads CASGAGREQYF.

As to this clone: The CDR3 end falls 3 residues outside the read, so it is completed with the germline J gene. The J gene is TRBJ2-7, the V gene TRBV30, with 7 bases lining up with TRBD1. With V trimmed by 3 bases and J by 4 bases, 6 bases remained unmatched. The CDR3 is 13 residues long. The germline V gene has CDR1 GTSNPN and CDR2 SVGIG (reference sequence). The CDR3 here is CAWSRDSPYEQYF. Partial CDR3 DNA: TGTGCCTGGAGCAGGGACAGCCCTTACGAG.

Concerning this clone itself: The CDR3 end is not reached by the read, which stops 3 residues before it; the germline J gene fills it in. The V and J genes are TRBV12-3 or TRBV12-4 and TRBJ1-1; D is unclear. Trimming removed 5 bases at V and 6 bases at J, with 13 bases between. CDR3 length: 13 residues. The CDR3 loop reads CASSQTPLPEAFF. CDR3 DNA (partial): TGTGCCAGCAGTCAGACACCATTACCTGAA.

A note on this clone: Read data end 3 residues before the CDR3 end; the end is taken from the germline J gene. V and J are TRBV6-2 or TRBV6-3 and TRBJ2-4; D unclear. The germline CDR1 and CDR2 sequences are MNHEY and SVGEGT. V dropped 5 bases and J dropped 1 base, with 9 bases sitting between them. This CDR3 has 14 residues. CDR3 in amino acids: CASSSIGAKNIQYF. The CDR3 DNA, read in part, is TGTGCCAGCAGTAGCATCGGGGCCAAAAACATT.

With respect to this clone: The read ends 3 residues shy of where the CDR3 ends; the end is completed using the germline J gene. The gene calls are TRBV19 and TRBJ2-1; 9 bases line up with TRBD1. Germline V gene data show CDR1 as LNHDA and CDR2 as SQIVND (reference sequence). The CDR3 totals 16 residues. The V gene end was trimmed by 2 bases and the J gene end by 9 bases; junction bases not matched to a gene: 11. CDR3: CASSIQLGQGTLEQFF. The CDR3 bases that were read are TGTGCCAGTAGTATACAGCTGGGACAGGGAACACTTGAG.

Worth noting for this clone: Read sequence stops 3 residues before the CDR3 end, and the germline J gene provides the missing end. The chain is built from TRBV6-2 or TRBV6-3 and TRBJ1-1; D not certain. The CDR3 is made up of 13 amino acids. V gave up 10 bases and J gave up 4 bases, with 16 bases separating them. Germline CDR1 MNHEY, CDR2 SVGEGT. CDR3 region: CATLDSFLTEAFF. Incomplete CDR3 DNA: TGTGCCACTTTGGACTCTTTCCTCACTGAA.

As regards this clone: Sequencing ends 3 residues short of the CDR3 end; the germline J gene provides the rest. The chain uses TRBV2 and TRBJ2-3, with TRBD1 matching 10 bases. CDR3 length: 14 residues. CDR1 and CDR2 from the germline V gene are SNHLY and FYNNEI. CDR3 sequence: CASSERQGAQPQYF. The covered CDR3 bases are TGTGCCAGCAGTGAAAGACAGGGGGCGCAGCCG. The complete variable domain, with remaining parts taken from reference TRBV2 and TRBJ2-3, reads EPEVTQTPSHQVTQMGQEVILRCVPISNHLYFYWYRQILGQKVEFLVSFYNNEISEKSEIFDDQFSVERPDGSNFTLKIRSTKLEDSAMYFCASSERQGAQPQYFGPGTRLTVL.

A remark on this clone: The read ends 3 residues early relative to the CDR3; the germline J gene fills the gap. The chain uses TRBV27 and TRBJ2-7, with TRBD1 as a possible D gene (7 bases). Trimming took off 4 bases at V and 2 bases at J, with 12 bases between the two ends. The CDR3 has 14 amino acids. CDR1 and CDR2 (germline): MNHEY, SMNVEV (reference sequence). CDR3 protein: CASSSGDSPYEQYF. The part of the CDR3 DNA that was read is TGTGCCAGCAGTTCGGGGGACAGCCCCTACGAG.

Comment on this clone: The read halts 3 residues ahead of the CDR3 end, with the missing end drawn from the germline J gene. The rearrangement joins TRBV2 to TRBJ1-6; maybe TRBD1 (5 bases). V was shortened by 4 bases and J by 5 bases, with 12 bases between the two germline ends. The CDR3 consists of 15 residues. Germline V lookup: CDR1 SNHLY, CDR2 FYNNEI. This chain's CDR3 is CASSVQGPNNSPLHF. The CDR3 DNA, read in part, is TGTGCCAGCAGTGTTCAGGGTCCGAATAATTCACCC.

Remarks on this clone: From the germline J gene comes the end of the CDR3, since the read stops 3 residues before it. The chain combines TRBV10-3 with TRBJ2-5, with 10 bases matching TRBD2. Per the germline V gene, CDR1 is ENHRY and CDR2 is SYGVKD. The junction had 8 bases not matched to a gene; V was cut back by 10 bases and J by 6 bases. CDR3 length equals 13 residues. The CDR3 DNA, read in part, is TGTGCCAGCAAAGCGGGAGGGCCTCAGACC. The encoded protein is CASKAGGPQT. The full CDR3 is CASKAGGPQTQYF.

As for this clone: With the read ending 3 residues before the CDR3 end, the germline J gene is used to fill in that end. The chain uses TRBV6-1 and TRBJ2-2; possible D gene TRBD2, 5 bases. The germline V gene has CDR1 MNHNS and CDR2 SASEGT. The CDR3 runs 15 residues. V gave up 2 bases and J gave up 7 bases, with 14 bases separating them. The chain's CDR3 is CASSEFVASGGELFF. The sequenced part of the CDR3 DNA is TGTGCCAGCAGTGAATTTGTAGCGTCAGGCGGGGAG.

A remark on this clone: The read halts 3 residues ahead of the CDR3 end, with the missing end drawn from the germline J gene. This sample also contains other DNA sequences that code for the same CDR3. The chain is built from TRBV2 and TRBJ2-5; 9 bases align to TRBD1. The J segment lost 1 base and the V segment lost 6 bases, leaving 3 bases of the junction unmatched. Looked up from germline, CDR1 is SNHLY and CDR2 is FYNNEI. CDR3 length equals 14 residues. The CDR3 sequence is CASRRQGVQETQYF. The covered CDR3 bases are TGTGCCAGCAGGCGACAGGGGGTCCAAGAGACC.

As concerns this clone: The sequenced fragment ends 3 residues before the CDR3 boundary, so the rest is inferred from the germline J gene. V and J are TRBV19 and TRBJ1-2; possibly TRBD1 for D (5 bases). The CDR3 totals 16 residues. Germline V gives CDR1 LNHDA, CDR2 SQIVND (reference sequence). The CDR3 DNA, read in part, is TGTGCCAGTAGTATAGATACCATCGACAGCACAGATACC. Amino acid sequence: CASSIDTIDSTDT. In full, the CDR3 reads CASSIDTIDSTDTYTF.

Regarding this clone: The CDR3 end falls 3 residues outside the read, so it is completed with the germline J gene. The rearrangement joins TRBV5-4 to TRBJ2-5; D unclear. With 0 bases removed from V and 2 bases from J, the gap between germline ends came to 5 bases. This CDR3 has 13 amino acids. CDR1 and CDR2 from the germline V gene are SGHNT and YYREEE (reference sequence). The CDR3 spells CASSLGAQETQYF. CDR3 bases read: TGTGCCAGCAGCTTGGGAGCTCAAGAGACC.

Concerning this clone: Read sequence stops 3 residues before the CDR3 end, and the germline J gene provides the missing end. This rearrangement joins TRBV29-1 to TRBJ1-1; a weak D match, TRBD1 (6 bases). Germline V lookup: CDR1 SQVTM, CDR2 ANQGSEA. The CDR3 extends over 11 amino acids. V dropped 6 bases and J dropped 4 bases, with 9 bases sitting between them. The CDR3 protein is CSVAQGTEAFF. CDR3 DNA, as far as it was read: TGCAGCGTAGCACAGGGCACTGAA.

As concerns this clone: The CDR3 extends 3 residues past the end of the read, so its final part is completed from the germline J gene. The chain joins TRBV30 to TRBJ1-2, with D hard to call. CDR3 length: 12 amino acids. Trimming cost V 4 bases and J 5 bases, with 11 bases left between them. CDR1 is GTSNPN and CDR2 is SVGIG in the germline V gene (reference sequence). Here the CDR3 reads CAWKGPSYGYTF. The DNA read from the CDR3 is TGTGCCTGGAAAGGGCCTTCTTATGGC.

With respect to this clone: The missing CDR3 end, 3 residues past where the read stops, is filled in from the germline J gene. V and J are TRBV4-2 and TRBJ1-1; D may be TRBD1 (6 bases). The CDR3 has 18 amino acids. With 1 base removed from V and 5 bases from J, the gap between germline ends came to 23 bases. Germline V CDR1 and CDR2: LGHNA, YNFKEQ. The CDR3 loop reads CASSQGEGGSRGDTEAFF. The part of the CDR3 DNA that was read is TGTGCCAGCAGCCAAGGTGAGGGAGGTAGCAGGGGAGATACTGAA.

For this clone: The CDR3 end falls 3 residues outside the read, so it is completed with the germline J gene. The chain joins TRBV6-2 or TRBV6-3 to TRBJ2-1; 7 positions match TRBD2. CDR3 length equals 16 residues. Per the germline V gene, CDR1 is MNHEY and CDR2 is SVGEGT. V trimming: 6 bases; J trimming: 5 bases; junction bases outside the gene matches: 13. The CDR3 DNA, read in part, is TGTGCCAGCAGGACATTGGGCGGGAGTGAAAACAATGAG. Amino acid sequence: CASRTLGGSENNE. The entire CDR3 is CASRTLGGSENNEQFF.

As to this clone: Read data end 3 residues before the CDR3 end; the end is taken from the germline J gene. The chain combines TRBV20-1 with TRBJ2-3; TRBD2 might be the D (6 bases). This CDR3 is built from 14 residues. Germline-derived CDR1 and CDR2 are DFQATT and SNEGSKA (reference sequence). With 2 bases removed from V and 6 bases from J, the gap between germline ends came to 15 bases. Incomplete CDR3 DNA: TGCAGTGCTAGACCAGGGACTCTGAGGGATACG. It codes for CSARPGTLRDT. The full CDR3 is CSARPGTLRDTQYF.

Regarding this clone: The read comes to an end 3 residues before the CDR3 does, leaving the germline J gene to fill in the end. This sequence joins TRBV5-1 and TRBJ2-1; 8 nucleotides line up with TRBD2. Germline V lookup: CDR1 SGHRS, CDR2 YFSETQ. The CDR3 extends over 19 amino acids. Losses at the gene ends were 0 bases for V and 0 bases for J; bases not matched to a gene: 11. The DNA read from the CDR3 is TGCGCCAGCAGCTTGGAAAGGGCTAGCGGGCAGAGCTCCTACAATGAG. Translation: CASSLERASGQSSYNE. The full CDR3 is CASSLERASGQSSYNEQFF. The complete variable domain, with remaining parts taken from reference TRBV5-1 and TRBJ2-1, reads KAGVTQTPRYLIKTRGQQVTLSCSPISGHRSVSWYQQTPGQGLQFLFEYFSETQRNKGNFPGRFSGRQFSNSRSEMNVSTLELGDSALYLCASSLERASGQSSYNEQFFGPGTRLTVL.

Notes on this clone: With the read ending 3 residues before the CDR3 end, the germline J gene is used to fill in that end. The chain couples TRBV7-3 to TRBJ2-5, with 7 bases matching TRBD2. V shed 4 bases, J shed 5 bases, and the junction held 4 bases outside the gene matches. CDR1 and CDR2 from the germline V gene are SGHTA and FQGTGA. The CDR3 length is 13 residues. The sequenced CDR3 bases are TGTGCCAGCAGCTCATGGGGGGGTGAGACC. Translated, it gives CASSSWGGET. The whole CDR3 reads CASSSWGGETQYF.

As to this clone: The read comes to an end 3 residues before the CDR3 does, leaving the germline J gene to fill in the end. V usage is TRBV11-2 and J usage is TRBJ1-4; 7 nucleotides line up with TRBD1. The CDR3 has 15 residues. CDR1 is SGHAT, CDR2 FQNNGV, per germline. The sequenced part of the CDR3 DNA is TGTGCCAGCAGCTTAGAATCCCAGGGGGGACCCGAA. Its protein is CASSLESQGGPE. Given in full, the CDR3 is CASSLESQGGPELFF.

As to this clone: The missing CDR3 end, 3 residues past where the read stops, is filled in from the germline J gene. The chain carries TRBV19 and TRBJ2-3; 8 bases are shared with TRBD1. The ends lost 5 bases at V and 4 bases at J; junction bases unmatched: 26. The CDR3 contains 21 residues. Germline CDR1 LNHDA, CDR2 SQIVND (reference sequence). The CDR3 loop is CASSDKADRVLYLLLPDTQYF. The CDR3 DNA, read in part, is TGTGCCAGTAGTGACAAGGCGGACAGGGTCCTCTACCTCCTACTCCCAGATACG.

As for this clone: The CDR3 end is not reached by the read, which stops 3 residues before it; the germline J gene fills it in. The rearrangement uses TRBV5-1 and TRBJ2-1; perhaps TRBD2 as D (6 bases). From germline, CDR1 is SGHRS and CDR2 YFSETQ. This CDR3 is 18 amino acids long. V gave up 0 bases and J gave up 0 bases, with 16 bases separating them. This chain's CDR3 is CASSLGKGTLISYNEQFF. The part of the CDR3 DNA that was read is TGCGCCAGCAGCTTGGGGAAGGGGACTCTGATCTCCTACAATGAG.

Comment on this clone: The read gets to within 3 residues of the CDR3 end, and the germline J gene fills in the rest. V usage is TRBV12-3 or TRBV12-4 and J usage is TRBJ2-3; the match to TRBD1 covers 8 bases. V trimming: 4 bases; J trimming: 3 bases; junction bases outside the gene matches: 3. The length of the CDR3 is 14 residues. CDR3 residues: CASSYDRGTDTQYF. CDR3 DNA, as far as it was read: TGTGCCAGCAGTTACGACAGGGGAACAGATACG.